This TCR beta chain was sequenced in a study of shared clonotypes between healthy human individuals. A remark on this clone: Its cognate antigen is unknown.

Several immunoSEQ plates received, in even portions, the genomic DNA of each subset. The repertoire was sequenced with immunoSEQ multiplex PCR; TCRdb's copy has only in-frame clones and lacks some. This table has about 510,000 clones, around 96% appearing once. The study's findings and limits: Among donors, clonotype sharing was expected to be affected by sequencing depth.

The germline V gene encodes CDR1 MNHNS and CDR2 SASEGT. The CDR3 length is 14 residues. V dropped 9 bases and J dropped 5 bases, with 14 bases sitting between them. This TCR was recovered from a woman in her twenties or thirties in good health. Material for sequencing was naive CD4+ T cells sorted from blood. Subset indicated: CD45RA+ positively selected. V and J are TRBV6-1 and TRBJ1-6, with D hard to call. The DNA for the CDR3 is TGTGCCAGTCTCTACCAGGTCCATAATTCACCCCTCCACTTT. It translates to CASLYQVHNSPLHF.